One and the same sample provided the 22 T cell receptor beta chains below, sequenced in a study of T cell clonality in common variable immunodeficiency. General study results and limits: Common variable immunodeficiency TCR beta sequences reportedly had fewer deletions and N-nucleotide insertions.

Method: immunoSEQ multiplex PCR; TCRdb's copy keeps in-frame clones and lacks some. This sample includes some 28,000 clones with no singletons; its ten biggest clones take up just under 30%. Their antigens remain unidentified. Specimen: peripheral blood mononuclear cells. These receptors were obtained from a human donor with common variable immunodeficiency.

This clone appeared a few times. The CDR3 is cut off 3 residues early in the read; its end comes from the germline J gene. V and J are TRBV7-8 and TRBJ1-1, with 7 bases lining up with TRBD1. The length of the CDR3 is 16 residues. Germline V gives CDR1 SGHVS, CDR2 FQNEAQ. The trim removed 1 base at V and 5 bases at J, leaving 10 bases unmatched. Incomplete CDR3 DNA: TGTGCCAGCAGCTTAGTAGGGACGGTCAGGGGGACTGAA. Amino acid sequence: CASSLVGTVRGTE. The full CDR3 sequence reads CASSLVGTVRGTEAFF.

This clone was counted ten times or more. The DNA ends 3 residues before the CDR3 does, and the rest of the CDR3 is filled in from the germline J gene. The V and J genes are TRBV12-3 or TRBV12-4 and TRBJ1-2; a possible D gene is TRBD1 (5 bases). The length of the CDR3 is 14 residues. V lost 6 bases and J 4 bases, leaving 15 bases between the germline ends. The CDR3 spells CASRSREALYGYTF. CDR3 DNA, as far as it was read: TGTGCCAGCAGATCCAGGGAAGCGCTCTATGGC.

As concerns this clone: The read ends 3 residues shy of where the CDR3 ends; the end is completed using the germline J gene. The chain couples TRBV7-3 to TRBJ1-5; 9 bases are shared with TRBD1. Per germline, CDR1 SGHTA and CDR2 FQGTGA. V lost 5 bases to trimming and J lost 1 base; unmatched junction nucleotides: 3. CDR3 size: 15 residues. The part of the CDR3 DNA that was read is TGTGCCAGCAGCCCAGGGACAGGGAGCAATCAGCCC. It encodes CASSPGTGSNQP. The whole CDR3 protein is CASSPGTGSNQPQHF.

This clone turned up a few times. The observed sequence ends 3 residues before the CDR3 terminus, with the missing tail filled in from the germline J gene. The chain recombines TRBV6-2 or TRBV6-3 with TRBJ2-1; D is possibly TRBD2 (6 bases). CDR3 length equals 16 residues. Germline assignment: CDR1 MNHEY and CDR2 SVGEGT. V dropped 5 bases and J dropped 7 bases, with 21 bases sitting between them. CDR3 bases read: TGTGCCAGCAGTACCTACCGGGACTTGTCGGGTAATGAG. Translated: CASSTYRDLSGNE. The whole CDR3 protein reads CASSTYRDLSGNEQFF.

On this clone itself: Read coverage stops 3 residues before the CDR3 terminus; the germline J gene supplies the remainder. The chain uses TRBV5-1 and TRBJ2-1; 10 bases agree with TRBD2. V was clipped by 2 bases and J by 3 bases; unmatched bases: 2. The CDR3 spans 15 residues. Germline assignment: CDR1 SGHRS and CDR2 YFSETQ. Here the CDR3 reads CASSLSGGVYNEQFF. The CDR3 bases that were read are TGCGCCAGCAGCTTAAGCGGGGGGGTCTACAATGAG.

This clone was observed many times. The read halts 3 residues ahead of the CDR3 end, with the missing end drawn from the germline J gene. The V and J genes are TRBV30 and TRBJ1-5; weak D call: TRBD1 (5 bases). Germline V lookup: CDR1 GTSNPN, CDR2 SVGIG (reference sequence). The CDR3 totals 14 residues. V was shortened by 1 base and J by 2 bases, with 9 bases between the two germline ends. The CDR3 sequence is CAWSAGGGNQPQHF. Partial CDR3 DNA: TGTGCCTGGAGTGCGGGGGGGGGCAATCAGCCC.

Many counts were recorded for this clone. The read ends 3 residues shy of where the CDR3 ends; the end is completed using the germline J gene. The rearrangement links TRBV2 to TRBJ1-2, with a possible D match to TRBD1 (6 bases). Trimming pared 8 bases from V and 0 bases from J, leaving 13 bases between. This CDR3 region has 14 residues. Germline values: CDR1 SNHLY, CDR2 FYNNEI. CDR3 protein: CASRGGQANYGYTF. CDR3 DNA, as far as it was read: TGTGCCAGCCGAGGGGGACAAGCTAACTATGGC.

In its sample, this clone was seen a few times. The read is 3 residues too short to cover the CDR3 end, so that end is filled in from the germline J gene. The rearrangement links TRBV19 to TRBJ1-2; 9 bases map to TRBD1. The V and J ends lost 7 bases and 2 bases, in that order; junction bases with no gene match: 8. The germline V gene encodes CDR1 LNHDA and CDR2 SQIVND (reference sequence). The CDR3 spans 15 residues. The DNA read from the CDR3 is TGTGCCAGTACTAGCCTAGACAGGGGGAACTATGGC. This codes for CASTSLDRGNYG. The complete CDR3 sequence is CASTSLDRGNYGYTF.

About this clone: Coverage ceases 3 residues before the CDR3 finishes, and the germline J gene fills in the end. The chain is built from TRBV19 and TRBJ1-6; 9 bases are a match to TRBD1. The CDR3 has 15 residues. CDR1 and CDR2 (germline): LNHDA, SQIVND (reference sequence). Trimming cost V 9 bases and J 7 bases; bases outside gene matches: 10. Partial CDR3 DNA: TGTGCCAGCCACTTGGGACAGGGAGGAAATTCACCC. It specifies CASHLGQGGNSP. The entire CDR3 reads CASHLGQGGNSPLHF.

This clone was observed many times. CDR3 DNA, as far as it was read: TGTGCCAGCAGCCAAGAGAGACTAGCCACAGATACG. It encodes CASSQERLATDT. The full CDR3 is CASSQERLATDTQYF. The J gene is TRBJ2-3, the V gene TRBV4-2; 7 nucleotides line up with TRBD2. The read gets to within 3 residues of the CDR3 end, and the germline J gene fills in the rest. V dropped 0 bases and J dropped 2; count of bases not matched to a gene: 2. This CDR3 spans 15 amino acids. In germline, CDR1 is LGHNA, CDR2 YNFKEQ.

For this clone: The CDR3 goes on 3 residues after the read ends, and that part is filled in from the germline J gene. This chain connects TRBV7-6 to TRBJ2-3; 7 bases match TRBD1. The CDR3 has 15 residues. Germline assignment: CDR1 SGHVS and CDR2 FNYEAQ. J was trimmed by 0 bases and V by 5 bases; bases with no gene match: 5. The CDR3 bases that were read are TGTGCCAGCAGCCCCGTGGACAGGAGCACAGATACG. Encoded protein: CASSPVDRSTDT. The full CDR3 sequence reads CASSPVDRSTDTQYF.

To note about this clone: The read ends 3 residues early relative to the CDR3; the germline J gene fills the gap. The chain employs TRBV7-2 and TRBJ2-1; TRBD1 matches at 10 bases. Trimming removed 5 bases from V and 6 bases from J; junction bases left unmatched: 7. CDR3 length equals 15 residues. From germline, CDR1 is SGHTA and CDR2 FQGNSA. CDR3 sequence reads: CASSPGQGGVNEQFF. CDR3 DNA, as far as it was read: TGTGCCAGCAGCCCCGGACAGGGGGGGGTCAATGAG.

This clone appeared a few times. The read finishes 3 residues shy of the CDR3 end, and the germline J gene is used to complete it. The chain employs TRBV18 and TRBJ2-3; 8 bases map to TRBD1. With 4 bases clipped from V and 3 bases from J, the junction kept 6 bases outside the gene matches. The CDR3 totals 15 residues. Germline-derived CDR1 and CDR2 are KGHSH and LQKENI. The CDR3 DNA, read in part, is TGTGCCAGCTCACTGCGACAGGGGAAAACAGATACG. Protein: CASSLRQGKTDT. The whole CDR3 protein is CASSLRQGKTDTQYF. The variable domain in full, completed from reference TRBV18 and TRBJ2-3, reads NAGVMQNPRHLVRRRGQEARLRCSPMKGHSHVYWYRQLPEEGLKFMVYLQKENIIDESGMPKERFSAEFPKEGPSILRIQQVVRGDSAAYFCASSLRQGKTDTQYFGPGTRLTVL.

This clone was observed many times. Partial CDR3 DNA: TGCAGTGCGAGGACTAGATTACGCATGAACACTGAA. This sequence encodes CSARTRLRMNTE. The whole CDR3 region reads CSARTRLRMNTEAFF. J is TRBJ1-1 and V is TRBV20-1; D is unclear. The read terminates 3 residues ahead of where the CDR3 ends, so the germline J gene completes it. CDR1 DFQATT and CDR2 SNEGSKA come from the germline V gene (reference sequence). Trimming took 6 bases from V and 0 from J, leaving 17 bases between them. The CDR3 consists of 15 residues.

Of note for this clone: The CDR3 extends 3 residues past the end of the read, so its final part is completed from the germline J gene. The chain uses TRBV7-2 and TRBJ1-1; possible D gene TRBD1, 5 bases. Trimming stripped 5 bases from V and 4 bases from J, with 14 bases between. The CDR3 runs 14 residues. The germline gives CDR1 SGHTA, CDR2 FQGNSA. CDR3 bases read: TGTGCCAGCAGCCGGGGGAGTTCGGGCACTGAA. Its protein product is CASSRGSSGTE. The full-length CDR3 reads as CASSRGSSGTEAFF.

This clone was seen ten or more times. Sequencing ends 3 residues short of the CDR3 end; the germline J gene provides the rest. This chain joins TRBV6-2 or TRBV6-3 and TRBJ1-6; 7 bases line up with TRBD1. From germline, CDR1 is MNHEY and CDR2 SVGEGT. The CDR3 consists of 17 residues. V gave up 4 bases and J gave up 7 bases; unmatched junction bases: 13. The CDR3 sequence is CASSSQPKQGWNSPLHF. CDR3 DNA (partial): TGTGCCAGCAGTTCCCAGCCCAAACAGGGGTGGAATTCACCC.

This clone was seen at least ten times. The read terminates 3 residues before the CDR3 end, so the remaining end is supplied by the germline J gene. This sequence joins TRBV2 and TRBJ1-1; weak D call: TRBD1 (6 bases). V lost 1 base to trimming and J lost 5 bases, with 17 bases between them. Germline loops: CDR1 SNHLY, CDR2 FYNNEI. The CDR3 is 16 residues long. The sequenced CDR3 bases are TGTGCCAGCAGTGAAGGGGGCAGGGGAGAGGGAACTGAA. Residues: CASSEGGRGEGTE. The whole CDR3 region reads CASSEGGRGEGTEAFF.

In its sample, this clone was seen many times. The read finishes 3 residues shy of the CDR3 end, and the germline J gene is used to complete it. The chain has TRBV12-3 or TRBV12-4 and TRBJ1-1; D is possibly TRBD1 (5 bases). CDR3 length: 14 residues. Trimming removed 3 bases at V and 4 bases at J, with 12 bases between. CDR3 protein: CASSLGHSVTEAFF. The sequenced part of the CDR3 DNA is TGTGCCAGCAGTTTGGGGCACAGCGTCACTGAA.

This clone has more than one count but fewer than ten. The CDR3 spells CASSPMRPYGYTF. CDR3 DNA (partial): TGTGCCAGCAGCCCAATGAGGCCCTATGGC. The V call is TRBV7-2, the J call TRBJ1-2; unclear D gene. The read is 3 residues too short to cover the CDR3 end, so that end is filled in from the germline J gene. Germline CDR1 SGHTA, CDR2 FQGNSA. This CDR3 has 13 amino acids. The V gene lost 5 bases and the J gene lost 4 bases, with 11 bases spanning the gap.

Many counts were recorded for this clone. The missing CDR3 end, 3 residues past where the read stops, is filled in from the germline J gene. The genes are TRBV5-1 and TRBJ1-2; D remains unclear. Germline CDR1 and CDR2: SGHRS and YFSETQ. The V gene lost 4 bases and the J gene lost 6 bases, with 10 bases spanning the gap. The CDR3 is made up of 12 amino acids. CDR3 sequence reads: CASSPAGNGYTF. The CDR3 DNA, read in part, is TGCGCCAGCAGCCCCGCGGGGAATGGC.

This clone was picked up many times. The observed sequence ends 3 residues before the CDR3 terminus, with the missing tail filled in from the germline J gene. The rearrangement uses TRBV6-2 or TRBV6-3 and TRBJ1-2, with TRBD1 identical over 7 bases. CDR3 length equals 13 residues. In germline, CDR1 is MNHEY, CDR2 SVGEGT. The covered CDR3 bases are TGTGCCAGCACGCGGACAGGTGGGGGAGGC. Translation gives CASTRTGGGG. The entire CDR3 reads CASTRTGGGGYTF.

This clone showed up many times. The CDR3 end lies 3 residues beyond the end of the read and is filled in from the germline J gene. This chain connects TRBV5-1 to TRBJ2-3, with D possibly matching TRBD1 (6 bases). Germline assignment: CDR1 SGHRS and CDR2 YFSETQ. The length of the CDR3 is 17 residues. Between the trimmed V and J ends, which lost 1 base and 0 bases, there was a span of 15 bases. This CDR3 is CASSLFVRTASTDTQYF. CDR3 DNA, as far as it was read: TGCGCCAGCAGCTTGTTTGTGAGGACAGCTAGCACAGATACG.